The clone carrying this T cell receptor (beta chain) was counted only a few times. This specimen belongs to a study of PD-1 blockade in classical Hodgkin lymphoma. The repertoire was sequenced with immunoSEQ multiplex PCR; TCRdb's copy has only in-frame clones and lacks some. The sample carries 7,000 or so clones, roughly three quarters recorded once. Time point noted: cycle 4 day 1 (C4D1), after less than 7 weeks of nivolumab. Following autologous stem cell transplantation, relapse occurred in every patient, and exposure to brentuximab vedotin varied. Patients had relapsed/refractory classical Hodgkin lymphoma with complete response, partial response or progressive disease as best response. Sample: peripheral blood mononuclear cells (PBMCs), taken before the fourth cycle of nivolumab. The receptor's source is a human donor with classical Hodgkin lymphoma.

Written as DNA, the CDR3 is TGTGCCAGCTCACCACTTGATAGCGGGAACGGTGAGCAGTTCTTC. Its protein is CASSPLDSGNGEQFF. This chain connects TRBV18 to TRBJ2-1; 8 nucleotides match TRBD2. The ends lost 1 base at V and 9 bases at J; junction bases unmatched: 8. This CDR3 spans 15 amino acids. Germline CDR1 reads KGHSH; CDR2 reads LQKENI.